The entry that follows covers one T cell receptor beta chain sequence. Its cognate antigen is unknown. CDR3 length: 14 residues. Germline CDR1 KGHSH, CDR2 LQKENI. The data belong to a study of monozygotic twins with inflammatory bowel disease. General study findings and limits: Relative clonotype sharing with others was diminished in IBD patients versus healthy twins, particularly with disease activity.

UMIs bearing a 6-nucleotide sample barcode were added through template switching. Each CDR3 protein gets one entry in TCRdb, which reprocessed the 5' RACE reads and gives no DNA. The specimen's table records 310,000 or so distinct CDR3 sequences. The origin of this receptor is a human donor with ulcerative colitis or Crohn's disease, or a healthy co-twin of an affected twin (not recorded which). V is TRBV18 and J is TRBJ2-5; TCRdb's D gene call, TRBD1, goes unchecked for lack of DNA. Sequenced: blood. The CDR3 loop reads CASSRGWGGETQYF.